The T cell receptor beta chain described here comes from a study of cytomegalovirus exposure and HLA in healthy donors. Study information: Some 180 million T cells yielded around 120 million unique TCR beta sequences in earlier analysis. General study points: Indistinguishability led to the exclusion of some V segments, TRBV6-2 and TRBV6-3 included.

CDR1 SGDLS and CDR2 YYNGEE come from the germline V gene. The trim removed 3 bases at V and 3 bases at J, leaving 9 bases unmatched. The CDR3 has 15 residues. To note about this clone: Its antigen remains unknown.

The PCR had 60 Vbeta and 13 Jbeta primers. The data were produced by immunoSEQ multiplex PCR, yet TCRdb's version contains in-frame clones alone and is incomplete. The profile shows fewer than 200,000 clones, about 68% of them singletons. Nominally healthy donors provided the samples, though records likely missed some immune exposures. The chain links TRBV9 to TRBJ2-7; TRBD2 aligns across 7 bases. Input material: PBMCs. This clonotype was sampled from a man aged 18 to 29 in good health and CMV-seronegative. DNA of the CDR3: TGTGCCAGCAGCGCTGGAGCGGGGAATATCTACGAGCAGTACTTC. This gives the protein CASSAGAGNIYEQYF.